This TCR beta chain was identified during a study of cytomegalovirus exposure and HLA in healthy donors. From germline, CDR1 is SGDLS and CDR2 YYNGEE. Deletions cut 4 bases from V and 0 bases from J, with 14 bases between. The CDR3 loop spans 15 amino acids. Study results and caveats: Some V segments (TRBV6-2 and TRBV6-3 among them) were excluded as indistinguishable. Reports showed the classifier diagnosing cytomegalovirus status with high specificity and sensitivity. Highest at DRB1 and lowest at HLA-C, TCR association rates differed among HLA loci in a later analysis.

In regard to this clone: Antigen unknown.

60 Vbeta and 13 Jbeta primers were used in PCR. Libraries were prepared by immunoSEQ multiplex PCR; TCRdb keeps only in-frame clonotypes and omits some of them. The table records about 140,000 clones, roughly 65% of them present only once. This sequence originates from a man between 60 and 75 years old in good health and CMV-seronegative. The chain carries TRBV9 and TRBJ2-7, with a weak D call TRBD2 (7 bases). Sequencing input: PBMCs. CDR3 sequence (DNA): TGTGCCAGCAGCCAGGGGCTAGCGGCCTCCTACGAGCAGTACTTC. This encodes CASSQGLAASYEQYF.